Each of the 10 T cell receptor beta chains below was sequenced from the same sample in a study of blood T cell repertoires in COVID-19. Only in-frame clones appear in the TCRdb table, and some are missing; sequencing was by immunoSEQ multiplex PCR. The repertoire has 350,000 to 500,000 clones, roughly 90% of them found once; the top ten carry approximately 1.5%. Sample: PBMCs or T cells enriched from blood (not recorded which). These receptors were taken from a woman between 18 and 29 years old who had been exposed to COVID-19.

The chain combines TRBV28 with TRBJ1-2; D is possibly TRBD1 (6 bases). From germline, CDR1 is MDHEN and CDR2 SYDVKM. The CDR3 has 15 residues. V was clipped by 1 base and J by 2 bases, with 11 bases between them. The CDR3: CASSLLQGPNYGYTF. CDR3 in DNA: TGTGCCAGCAGTTTATTACAGGGACCAAACTATGGCTACACCTTC.

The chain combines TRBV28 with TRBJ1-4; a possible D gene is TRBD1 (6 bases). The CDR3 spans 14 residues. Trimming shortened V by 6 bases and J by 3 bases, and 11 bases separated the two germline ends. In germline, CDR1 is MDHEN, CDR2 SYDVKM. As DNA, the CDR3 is TGTGCCAGCAGAAAGACAGGCTCTAATGAAAAACTGTTTTTT. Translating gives CASRKTGSNEKLFF.

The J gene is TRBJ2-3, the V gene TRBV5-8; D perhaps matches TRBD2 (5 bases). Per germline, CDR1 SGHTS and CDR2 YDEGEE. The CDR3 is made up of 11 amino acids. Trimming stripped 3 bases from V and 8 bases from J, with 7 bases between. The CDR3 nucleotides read TGTGCCAGCAGCTCACTAGGTACGCAGTATTTT. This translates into CASSSLGTQYF. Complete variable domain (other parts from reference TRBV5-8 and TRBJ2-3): EAGVTQSPTHLIKTRGQQATLRCSPISGHTSVYWYQQALGLGLQFLLWYDEGEERNRGNFPPRFSGRQFPNYSSELNVNALELEDSALYLCASSSLGTQYFGPGTRLTVL.

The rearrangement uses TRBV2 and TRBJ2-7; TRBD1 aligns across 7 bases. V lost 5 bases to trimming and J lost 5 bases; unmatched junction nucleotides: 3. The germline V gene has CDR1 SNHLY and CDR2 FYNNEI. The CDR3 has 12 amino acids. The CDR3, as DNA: TGTGCCAGCAGTCCAGACAGGGACGAGCAGTACTTC. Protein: CASSPDRDEQYF.

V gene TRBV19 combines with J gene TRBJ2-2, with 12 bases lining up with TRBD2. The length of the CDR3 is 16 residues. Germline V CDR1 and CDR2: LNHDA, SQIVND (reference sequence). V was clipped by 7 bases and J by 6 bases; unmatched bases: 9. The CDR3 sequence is CASTVTSGSASGELFF. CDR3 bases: TGTGCCAGTACCGTGACTAGCGGGAGTGCATCCGGGGAGCTGTTTTTT.

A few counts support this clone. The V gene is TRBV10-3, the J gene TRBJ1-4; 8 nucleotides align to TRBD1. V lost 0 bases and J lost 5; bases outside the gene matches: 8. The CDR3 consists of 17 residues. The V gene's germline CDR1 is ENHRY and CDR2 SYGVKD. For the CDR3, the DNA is TGTGCCATCAGTGAGTCTCTCGGACAGGGCGGGAATGAAAAACTGTTTTTT. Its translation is CAISESLGQGGNEKLFF.

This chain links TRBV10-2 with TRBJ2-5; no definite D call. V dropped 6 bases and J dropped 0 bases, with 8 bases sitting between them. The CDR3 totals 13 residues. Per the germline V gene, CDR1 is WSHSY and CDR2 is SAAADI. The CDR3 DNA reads TGCGCCAGCAGACGAAGAGACCAAGAGACCCAGTACTTC. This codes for CASRRRDQETQYF.

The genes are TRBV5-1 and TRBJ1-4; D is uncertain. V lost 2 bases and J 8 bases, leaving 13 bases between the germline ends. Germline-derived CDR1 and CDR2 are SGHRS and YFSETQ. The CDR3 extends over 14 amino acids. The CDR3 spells CASSFAARAEKLFF. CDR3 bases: TGCGCCAGCAGCTTCGCCGCGAGGGCGGAAAAACTGTTTTTT. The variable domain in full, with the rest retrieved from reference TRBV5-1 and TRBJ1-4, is KAGVTQTPRYLIKTRGQQVTLSCSPISGHRSVSWYQQTPGQGLQFLFEYFSETQRNKGNFPGRFSGRQFSNSRSEMNVSTLELGDSALYLCASSFAARAEKLFFGSGTQLSVL.

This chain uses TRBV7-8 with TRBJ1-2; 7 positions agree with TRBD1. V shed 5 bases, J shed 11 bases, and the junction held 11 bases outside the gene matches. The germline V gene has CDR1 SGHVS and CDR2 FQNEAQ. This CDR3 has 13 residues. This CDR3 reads CASSAVLGTEYTF. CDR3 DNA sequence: TGTGCCAGCAGCGCCGTCTTAGGGACAGAATACACCTTC.

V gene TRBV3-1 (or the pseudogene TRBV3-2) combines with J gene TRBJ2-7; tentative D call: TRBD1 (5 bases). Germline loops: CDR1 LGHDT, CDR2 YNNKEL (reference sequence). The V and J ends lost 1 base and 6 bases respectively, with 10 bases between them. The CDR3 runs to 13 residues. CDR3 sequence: CASSQVGRVEQYF. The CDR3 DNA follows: TGTGCCAGCAGCCAAGTCGGCAGGGTCGAGCAGTACTTC.